This paragraph covers one T cell receptor (beta chain) sequence. These data originate in a study of blood T cell repertoires in COVID-19. Study as a whole: The study drew acute and convalescent COVID-19 samples from the United States, Italy and Spain. T cells, B-cell-depleted T cells, or PBMCs provided the cDNA or gDNA that served as material.

Authors' methods: The authors estimated nucleated cell counts from reference gene primer amplification. Clones were sequenced by immunoSEQ multiplex PCR, and TCRdb holds only the in-frame ones, with some missing. V and J calls and clone size are those listed in that table; D and trimming were worked out from the DNA. The sample gives under 450,000 clones, approximately 86% of which show up once; 7.1% is in the top ten. The CDR3 runs to 13 residues. CDR1 LNHDA and CDR2 SQIVND come from the germline V gene (reference sequence). Deletions cut 3 bases from V and 5 bases from J, with 10 bases between. Sequenced: peripheral blood. This clonotype was obtained from a woman aged 55 to 70 with COVID-19, enrolled during active disease. The chain employs TRBV19 and TRBJ2-5, with D tentatively TRBD1 (6 bases). The CDR3 region has the DNA TGTGCCAGTAGTATTGGGGGCTCGGAGACCCAGTACTTC. Encoded protein: CASSIGGSETQYF.